This T cell receptor (beta chain) is drawn from a study of T cells in Graves' hyperthyroidism and ophthalmopathy. Broader study findings: Blood shared most expanded thyroid clonotypes above 0.001. The model identified upcoming ophthalmopathy a median approximately six months ahead of onset.

This clonotype was counted between two and nine times. Its matching antigen is unknown. Subjects aged 18 to 65 presented with newly diagnosed hyperthyroidism of less than 2 months' duration. Germline V CDR1 and CDR2: LNHNV, YYDKDF (reference sequence). The CDR3 has 13 residues. Trimming removed 5 bases at V and 7 bases at J, with 15 bases between. Amplification of TCR beta CDR3 regions was performed using RNA transcripts as template. The HTBI set primed first-round TCR CDR3 RT-PCR. TCRdb recomputed calls from the multiplex PCR reads with MiXCR, one row per CDR3 protein. This table holds about 360,000 distinct CDR3 sequences, roughly 14% found once.

The TCR originated in a young woman with Graves' hyperthyroidism that later progressed to Graves' ophthalmopathy. This chain connects TRBV15 to TRBJ2-7, with D perhaps matching TRBD2 (5 bases). Sequencing was carried out using blood. CDR3 DNA sequence: TGTGCCACCAGCCCCGACTACACCTGGGAGCAGTACTTC. This translates into CATSPDYTWEQYF.